These T cell receptor beta chains were read from a single sample in a study of neurological immune-mediated disorders. TCRdb redid the calling of the 5' RACE reads with MiXCR, one entry per CDR3 protein. The sample contains about 22,000 distinct CDR3 sequences, 10% of which appear only once. Sequencing used PBMCs. All receptors come from a woman between 55 and 75 years old with HTLV-1-associated myelopathy (HAM/TSP). CDR3s include the opening cysteine and the closing phenylalanine or tryptophan. A D gene is named only where the DNA matches it firmly. A clone size is listed for some rows: how often the clone was seen (once, few, many), or a class if it is expanded.

j_call d_call clone_size v_call cdr3_nt cdr3_aa
TRBJ2-3 NA many TRBV20-1 TGCAGTGCTCCAAGGGGTTGGGGGGCGGACACAGATACGCAGTATTTT CSAPRGWGADTDTQYF
TRBJ2-2 TRBD1 many TRBV12-3/TRBV12-4 TGTGCCAGCAGTTTAGCCCGGGACAGTAACACCGGGGAGCTGTTTTTT CASSLARDSNTGELFF
TRBJ1-5 NA many TRBV20-1 TGCAGTGCTAGGAAAAGAGGGTACAGGGATAGCAATCAGCCCCAGCATTTT CSARKRGYRDSNQPQHF
TRBJ2-1 TRBD1 many TRBV3-1 TGTGCCAGCAGCCACGGACAGGGGGGCAATGAGCAGTTCTTC CASSHGQGGNEQFF
TRBJ1-3 NA many TRBV2 TGTGCCAGCAGCATGACCACAGGGTTCTCTGGAAACACCATATATTTT CASSMTTGFSGNTIYF
TRBJ1-1 TRBD1 medium-sized TRBV5-1 TGCGCCAGCAGCTGGAGACAGGGCACTGAAGCTTTCTTT CASSWRQGTEAFF
TRBJ2-3 TRBD2 many TRBV20-1 TGCAGTGCTAGAACTAGGGACTACACAGATACGCAGTATTTT CSARTRDYTDTQYF
TRBJ1-5 NA medium-sized TRBV12-3/TRBV12-4 TGTGCCAGCAGCCGGGCCCAAAATCAGCCCCAGCATTTT CASSRAQNQPQHF
TRBJ2-2 NA many TRBV5-1 TGCGCCAGCATACACGGAGGGGGTGACACCGGGGAGCTGTTTTTT CASIHGGGDTGELFF
TRBJ2-1 TRBD2 many TRBV20-1 TGCAGTGCTATGCACCCCGGGACTAGCATCCCTTCCTACAATGAGCAGTTCTTC CSAMHPGTSIPSYNEQFF
TRBJ1-2 TRBD1 NA TRBV18 TGTGCCAGCTCACCCTGGACAGGGGGAGGCTATGGCTACACCTTC CASSPWTGGGYGYTF
TRBJ1-3 NA many TRBV6-1 TGTGCCAGCAGTCTCGGGTCCGGGGCCGGAAACACCATATATTTT CASSLGSGAGNTIYF
TRBJ1-6 TRBD1 many TRBV20-1 TGCAGTGCCTTCGGACAGGGGGCGAGTTCACCCCTCCACTTT CSAFGQGASSPLHF
TRBJ2-1 TRBD1 many TRBV7-9 TGTGCCAGCAGCCCGCGGACAGGGAATGAGCAGTTCTTC CASSPRTGNEQFF
TRBJ1-4 NA NA TRBV7-9 TGTGCCAGCAGCTTAGCTTCGGCTCTAGCAACTAATGAAAAACTGTTTTTT CASSLASALATNEKLFF
TRBJ2-2 NA medium-sized TRBV5-1 TGCGCCAGCAGCCCAACAACCGGGGAGCTGTTTTTT CASSPTTGELFF
TRBJ2-7 TRBD1 many TRBV20-1 TGCAGTGCTAGTCCAATCTTGAGTACAGGGGACTACGAGCAGTACTTC CSASPILSTGDYEQYF
TRBJ2-2 TRBD2 many TRBV5-1 TGCGCCAGCAGCCGCAGCGGGGGGGATGCCGGGGAGCTGTTTTTT CASSRSGGDAGELFF
TRBJ1-6 NA medium-sized TRBV20-1 TGCAGTGCTAACGGGCCCGGGACGGCGAATTCACCCCTCCACTTT CSANGPGTANSPLHF
TRBJ2-1 TRBD2 many TRBV29-1 TGCAGCTTGGGACACGGGAGGGGCGATGAGCAGTTCTTC CSLGHGRGDEQFF
TRBJ2-1 NA many TRBV7-2 TGTGCCAGCAGCTTAGCGGTGGGTGTCTCCTACAATGAGCAGTTCTTC CASSLAVGVSYNEQFF
TRBJ2-1 NA many TRBV3-1 TGTGCCAGCAGCCAAGATGCCAGGCCCCAGTTCTTC CASSQDARPQFF
TRBJ2-7 NA many TRBV9 TGTGCCAGCAGCGTAGGAGCGGCGACCGCCTACGAGCAGTACTTC CASSVGAATAYEQYF
TRBJ2-3 NA many TRBV7-2 TGTGCCAGCAGCTTAGGACTGGGAGTAGATACGCAGTATTTT CASSLGLGVDTQYF
TRBJ2-7 NA many TRBV7-8 TGTGCCAGCAGCTTAGGAGGGGTTTCGGAGTACGAGCAGTACTTC CASSLGGVSEYEQYF
TRBJ1-2 TRBD1 many TRBV5-1 TGCGCCAGCAGCCAAAATCCCGAGACAGGGATTGGCTACACCTTC CASSQNPETGIGYTF
TRBJ1-1 NA many TRBV12-3/TRBV12-4 TGTGCCAGCAGTTTGGAGTCGGGGGAAGCTTTCTTT CASSLESGEAFF
TRBJ2-2 TRBD2 many TRBV9 TGTGCCAGCAGCTCCGTTACGTCTAGCGGGGGGGCGAACACCGGGGAGCTGTTTTTT CASSSVTSSGGANTGELFF
TRBJ2-1 TRBD2 many TRBV20-1 TGCAGTGCCCGGGGGGGGGGCTCCTACAATGAGCAGTTCTTC CSARGGGSYNEQFF
TRBJ2-5 NA once TRBV5-1 TGCACCAGCAGAGCAAAAGAGACCCAGTACTTC CTSRAKETQYF
TRBJ1-3 NA many TRBV9 TGTGCCAGCAGCGCACGGGACGGCTCTGGAAACACCATATATTTT CASSARDGSGNTIYF
TRBJ2-1 TRBD2 few TRBV20-1 TGCAGTGCTAGGCGGGGGGCGGCCAATGAGCAGTTCTTC CSARRGAANEQFF
TRBJ1-2 NA many TRBV6-5 TGTGCCAGCAGATCACTCACTGCAGCGGGGCTGGATGGCTACACCTTC CASRSLTAAGLDGYTF
TRBJ1-4 TRBD1 many TRBV20-1 TGCAGTGCCACGGGACAGCCCAATGAAAAACTGTTTTTT CSATGQPNEKLFF
TRBJ1-2 NA many TRBV5-6 TGTGCCAGCAGTTCGGGAACCTCCTATGGCTACACCTTC CASSSGTSYGYTF
TRBJ2-3 TRBD2 many TRBV10-2 TGCGCCAGCAGGGAAACGGGGGGTGGCACAGATACGCAGTATTTT CASRETGGGTDTQYF
TRBJ2-3 NA many TRBV7-7 TGTGCCAGCAGCTATAGCCCCGCTGTAACAGATACGCAGTATTTT CASSYSPAVTDTQYF
TRBJ2-7 NA NA TRBV11-2 TGTGCCAGCAGCTCGATTCGGGGAAAGCCCTACGAGCAGTACTTC CASSSIRGKPYEQYF
TRBJ2-2 NA NA TRBV5-5 TGTGCCAGCAGCTTGGTGGTGGTGGGGCACTCCACCGGGGAGCTGTTTTTT CASSLVVVGHSTGELFF
TRBJ2-3 NA many TRBV5-1 TGCGCCAGCAGCCCGCAAAGGGGGGGGATTCCAGATACGCAGTATTTT CASSPQRGGIPDTQYF
TRBJ2-3 NA many TRBV5-1 TGCGCCAGCAGCTCAGGGAGCACAGATACGCAGTATTTT CASSSGSTDTQYF
TRBJ2-2 NA many TRBV7-3 TGTGCCAGCAGTCACCCCTCCTCCGGGGAGCTGTTTTTT CASSHPSSGELFF
TRBJ1-4 TRBD1 many TRBV20-1 TGCAGTGCGACCGGGACAGGGGGATTTGCAACTAATGAAAAACTGTTTTTT CSATGTGGFATNEKLFF
TRBJ1-4 TRBD1 many TRBV5-1 TGCGCCAGCAGCTCAAGGACAGGGGATAATGAAAAACTGTTTTTT CASSSRTGDNEKLFF
TRBJ1-5 NA many TRBV14 TGTGCCAGCAGCCAAGTAACTAACAGGGACGACGGGCAGCCCCAGCATTTT CASSQVTNRDDGQPQHF
TRBJ2-3 NA many TRBV7-9 TGTGCCAGCAGGCCCACTCTACCTAGCACAGATACGCAGTATTTT CASRPTLPSTDTQYF
TRBJ2-3 TRBD2 many TRBV5-1 TGCGCCAGCAGCTCGCACCCCACTCTTCGAGCGGGGGGGAGCACAGATACGCAGTATTTT CASSSHPTLRAGGSTDTQYF
TRBJ1-1 NA many TRBV6-2/TRBV6-3 TGTGCCAGCAGTGGGACACTGAACACTGAAGCTTTCTTT CASSGTLNTEAFF
TRBJ2-7 NA large TRBV27 TGTGCCAGCAGTCCCCGTCACGGCTACGAGCAGTACTTC CASSPRHGYEQYF
TRBJ1-3 NA many TRBV20-1 TGCAGTGCTAGAGATGCGGGGTACTCTGGAAACACCATATATTTT CSARDAGYSGNTIYF